The entry that follows covers one T cell receptor (beta chain) sequence. Its antigen is still unknown. Trimming shortened V by 3 bases and J by 10 bases, and 14 bases separated the two germline ends. The germline gives CDR1 SGDLS, CDR2 YYNGEE. The CDR3 contains 13 residues. The data derive from a study of cytomegalovirus exposure and HLA in healthy donors. Whole-study findings and limits: CMV serostatus was the sole immune exposure data available.

Primers: 60 Vbeta forward and 13 Jbeta reverse. Assay used: immunoSEQ multiplex PCR; TCRdb lists only in-frame clones, some missing. This sample has about 170,000 clones, with about 82% found just once. The receptor was isolated from a male donor in good health and CMV-seronegative. Sequenced material: PBMCs. This rearrangement joins TRBV9 to TRBJ2-1, with D maybe TRBD2 (6 bases). The CDR3 DNA reads as TGTGCCAGCAGCGCTAGCGTTGATAGAGAGCAGTTCTTC. Translating it yields CASSASVDREQFF.